This entry concerns a single T cell receptor beta chain. The data were produced by immunoSEQ multiplex PCR, yet TCRdb's version contains in-frame clones alone and is incomplete. Seen here are about 15,000 clones, about 75% observed once, and the top ten hold under 6%. The CDR3 is 15 residues long. Germline CDR1 SGHVS, CDR2 FQNEAQ. V was cut by 5 bases and J by 3 bases, with 14 bases left in between. The sample originates from a study of T cell repertoires in ileal Crohn's disease. Material: ileal tissue. This chain joins TRBV7-8 and TRBJ1-5; D is perhaps TRBD1 (6 bases). This sequence originates from an adult with Crohn's disease. The CDR3 protein is CASSPNGQTNQPQHF. Written as DNA, the CDR3 is TGTGCCAGCAGCCCCAACGGACAGACCAATCAGCCCCAGCATTTT.